Below, one T cell receptor (beta chain) is given with its context. Its antigen remains unidentified. The sample comes from a study of T cell responses to AZD1222 COVID-19 vaccine. The CDR3 covers 11 residues. CDR1 and CDR2 from the germline V gene are LNHDA and SQIVND (reference sequence). Deletions cut 9 bases from V and 4 bases from J, with 9 bases between. Sequenced by immunoSEQ multiplex PCR; TCRdb stores in-frame clones only, minus some. The sample consists of 140,000 to 150,000 clones, around nine tenths of them appearing once. Study conclusions and caveats: Females made up more of the donors, who were largely white British, and clonal diversity may have come out too low. The study found vaccine-associated CD4 TCRs spanning spike, dominant at 160-218 and 743-854. Baseline testing showed seropositivity in only a handful of AZD1222 recipients. Repertoire sampling was restricted to post-peak T cell response timepoints.

The chain carries TRBV19 and TRBJ1-2; TRBD1 is a possible D gene (6 bases). This receptor was identified in an adult who received the AZD1222 COVID-19 vaccine. Sequencing used peripheral blood, obtained 28 days after the second AZD1222 dose. The CDR3 DNA follows: TGTGCCAGCCGACAGGTCTATGGCTACACCTTC. Protein product: CASRQVYGYTF. Based on the CDR3 plus reference TRBV19 and TRBJ1-2, the full variable domain is DGGITQSPKYLFRKEGQNVTLSCEQNLNHDAMYWYRQDPGQGLRLIYYSQIVNDFQKGDIAEGYSVSREKKESFPLTVTSAQKNPTAFYLCASRQVYGYTFGSGTRLTVV.